This T cell receptor beta chain derives from a study of T cells in Graves' hyperthyroidism and ophthalmopathy. This clonotype was seen more than once but under ten times. For Graves' hyperthyroidism to be stable, ophthalmopathy could not progress within 18 months. Patients aged 18 to 65 had newly diagnosed hyperthyroidism of under 2 months' duration. 10 ml of fresh peripheral blood supplied the PBMCs. The junction had 10 bases not matched to a gene; V was cut back by 6 bases and J by 6 bases. The CDR3 is made up of 14 amino acids. Germline CDR1 and CDR2: PRHDT and FYEKMQ (reference sequence). Authors of the study amplified TCR beta CDR3 regions from RNA transcripts. The TCR CDR3 was amplified in a first-round RT-PCR using the HTBI primer set. Via MiXCR, TCRdb re-called the multiplex PCR reads, giving one row per CDR3 protein. The sample includes 600,000 to 900,000 distinct CDR3 sequences, about 15% seen only once; the top ten take under 9.5%.

Sequenced sample: blood. This clonotype originated in a man between 18 and 29 years old with Graves' hyperthyroidism. The chain couples TRBV13 to TRBJ1-1; 7 bases match TRBD1. CDR3 sequence: CASRQLTGDPEAFF. For the CDR3, the DNA is TGTGCCAGCAGACAGTTAACAGGGGACCCTGAAGCTTTCTTT. The whole variable domain, filled in from reference TRBV13 and TRBJ1-1, reads AAGVIQSPRHLIKEKRETATLKCYPIPRHDTVYWYQQGPGQDPQFLISFYEKMQSDKGSIPDRFSAQQFSDYHSELNMSSLELGDSALYFCASRQLTGDPEAFFGQGTRLTVV.